Listed below are T cell receptor beta chains from one sample, sequenced in a study of neurological immune-mediated disorders. TCRdb itself ran the 5' RACE reads through MiXCR, one entry per CDR3 protein. The table shows 95,000 to 150,000 distinct CDR3 sequences, with 3% to 3.5% occurring only once. The sequenced sample consisted of PBMCs. Receptor source: a woman aged 25 to 45 with multiple sclerosis. CDR3s include the opening cysteine and the closing phenylalanine or tryptophan. D genes are given only for firm matches. Part of the rows lack a size; the others show once, few, many or a class for expanded clones.

many	TRBJ2-7	TRBV7-8	-	TGTGCCAGCGCCCGAGGGAGGACCTACGAGCAGTACTTC	CASARGRTYEQYF
-	TRBJ2-1	TRBV25-1	TRBD1	TGTGCCAGCTCGGGACAGAGCTATGAGCAGTTCTTC	CASSGQSYEQFF
many	TRBJ2-3	TRBV9	TRBD1	TGTGCCAGCAGACCGGGACAGGGAGCAGATACGCAGTATTTT	CASRPGQGADTQYF
many	TRBJ1-2	TRBV20-1	-	TGCAGTGCTAGAACAGGACCCTATGGCTACACCTTC	CSARTGPYGYTF
many	TRBJ1-1	TRBV7-2	TRBD1	TGTGCCAGCAGCTCGGAGAAGGGACAGGGGAACACTGAAGCTTTCTTT	CASSSEKGQGNTEAFF
-	TRBJ2-2	TRBV12-3/TRBV12-4	TRBD1	TGTGTCAGCAGCCTCTGGGACAGGGTCACCGGGGAGCTGTTTTTT	CVSSLWDRVTGELFF
many	TRBJ2-7	TRBV24-1	-	TGTGCCACCAGTGAATCTGCCCCAGGGCGAACGGCTAAGCAGTACTTC	CATSESAPGRTAKQYF
many	TRBJ1-5	TRBV6-2/TRBV6-3	TRBD1	TGTGCCAGCAGTTACCCGACAGGGGGCCAGCCCCAGCATTTT	CASSYPTGGQPQHF
-	TRBJ2-5	TRBV28	TRBD1	TGTGCCAGCAGTTTGGTCAGGGGGCGCGTGGAGACCCAGTACTTC	CASSLVRGRVETQYF
few	TRBJ2-1	TRBV20-1	TRBD2	TGCAAGAGCGGGAGTAGGGATGAGCAGTTCTTC	CKSGSRDEQFF
many	TRBJ1-1	TRBV10-1	-	TGCGCCAGCAAGCTGGAATTGAGCACTGAAGCTTTCTTT	CASKLELSTEAFF
many	TRBJ2-7	TRBV5-1	-	TGCGCCAGCAGCTTGGTCGGACAAGGCGAGCAGTACTTC	CASSLVGQGEQYF
many	TRBJ2-7	TRBV5-6	TRBD1	TGTGCCAGTTCAGGGGGCCTTAGCTCCTACGAGCAGTACTTC	CASSGGLSSYEQYF
many	TRBJ1-4	TRBV20-1	TRBD1	TGCAGTGCTAACAGGGGGCCCGCCTTAGGAGAAAAACTGTTTTTT	CSANRGPALGEKLFF
many	TRBJ2-3	TRBV7-8	-	TGTGCCAGCAGTCTAGAGGCGGAGACTACGCAGTATTTT	CASSLEAETTQYF
many	TRBJ1-2	TRBV7-9	-	TGTGCCAGCAGCTTGGACTATGGCTACACCTTC	CASSLDYGYTF
-	TRBJ2-1	TRBV7-2	TRBD2	TGTGCCAGCAGCTGGCGGGACTATTACAATGAGCAGTTCTTC	CASSWRDYYNEQFF